This T cell receptor (beta chain) was sequenced during a study of control samples from healthy donors and cancer patients. The CDR3 is 14 residues long. The V and J ends lost 5 bases and 2 bases respectively, with 13 bases between them. Germline CDR1 reads SGHTA; CDR2 reads FQGNSA. This clone was recorded only once. Sequenced by immunoSEQ multiplex PCR; TCRdb stores in-frame clones only, minus some. The sample holds approximately 85,000 clones, less than 90% seen once. The material sequenced was blood. The source of this sequence is a woman aged 60-75 years in good health. The gene calls are TRBV7-2 and TRBJ2-7; tentative D call: TRBD1 (5 bases). The CDR3 sequence: CASSPQAGPYEQYF. CDR3 coding DNA: TGTGCCAGCAGCCCACAGGCTGGGCCCTACGAGCAGTACTTC.